Listed below are T cell receptor beta chains from one sample, sequenced in a study of T cell responses to AZD1222 COVID-19 vaccine. Assay: immunoSEQ multiplex PCR; the TCRdb copy retains only in-frame clones and omits some. The table lists fewer than 75,000 clones, 85% to 95% of them singletons, with 6.3% in the top ten. The starting material was peripheral blood, obtained 28 days after the second dose of the MenACWY control vaccine. Receptors were obtained from an adult who received the MenACWY meningococcal vaccine as a control. Each CDR3 is given without its conserved first and last residue. The order of the fields is J gene, V gene, CDR3 protein.

j_call: TRBJ2-1; v_call: TRBV27; cdr3_aa: ASSLSGTSGSDEQF
j_call: TRBJ2-2; v_call: TRBV4-1; cdr3_aa: ASSQVGNTGELF
j_call: TRBJ2-1; v_call: TRBV19; cdr3_aa: ASIAGSINEQF
j_call: TRBJ1-1; v_call: TRBV5-4; cdr3_aa: VSSLQKPRTEAF
j_call: TRBJ1-1; v_call: TRBV19; cdr3_aa: ASSSPGRPTTEAF
j_call: TRBJ2-6; v_call: TRBV10-3; cdr3_aa: AISDSGTGANVLT
j_call: TRBJ2-7; v_call: TRBV7-8; cdr3_aa: ASSSRGSFSSYEQY
j_call: TRBJ2-4; v_call: TRBV2; cdr3_aa: ASRGEQSGNH
j_call: TRBJ1-4; v_call: TRBV29-1; cdr3_aa: SVPDSGNEKLF
j_call: TRBJ1-5; v_call: TRBV10-2; cdr3_aa: ASADAGSQQPQH
j_call: TRBJ2-7; v_call: TRBV6-1; cdr3_aa: ASSEVGTGIYEQY
j_call: TRBJ2-7; v_call: TRBV4-1; cdr3_aa: ASSQEGQHYEQY
j_call: TRBJ2-7; v_call: TRBV11-2; cdr3_aa: ASSPATSFSYEQY
j_call: TRBJ2-7; v_call: TRBV12-1; cdr3_aa: ASSLLLEQY
j_call: TRBJ1-5; v_call: TRBV6-5; cdr3_aa: ASSNGNQPQH
j_call: TRBJ1-2; v_call: TRBV12-2; cdr3_aa: ASRSPGVGYT
j_call: TRBJ2-1; v_call: TRBV7-8; cdr3_aa: ASSLEFGTSRNNEQF
j_call: TRBJ1-2; v_call: TRBV30; cdr3_aa: AWSTRGGYGYT
j_call: TRBJ2-7; v_call: TRBV28; cdr3_aa: ASSSFRSRYEQY
j_call: TRBJ2-2; v_call: TRBV27; cdr3_aa: ASSFEGFGELF
j_call: TRBJ1-1; v_call: TRBV6-6; cdr3_aa: ASSMQGETEAF
j_call: TRBJ1-2; v_call: TRBV6-5; cdr3_aa: ASRRGQGGGYT
j_call: TRBJ2-7; v_call: TRBV6-1; cdr3_aa: ASSERLAGGPSYEQY
j_call: TRBJ1-5; v_call: TRBV7-4; cdr3_aa: ASSLGPRRQPQH
j_call: TRBJ1-6; v_call: TRBV19; cdr3_aa: ASRDRGNSPLH
j_call: TRBJ2-1; v_call: TRBV6-4; cdr3_aa: ASDPFLLANEQF
j_call: TRBJ1-1; v_call: TRBV6-5; cdr3_aa: ASSERGGSNTEAF
j_call: TRBJ2-7; v_call: TRBV3-1/TRBV3-2; cdr3_aa: ASSQDTPIAVRRDSPYEQY
j_call: TRBJ2-2; v_call: TRBV30; cdr3_aa: AWTVGTSFVGELF
j_call: TRBJ2-7; v_call: TRBV19; cdr3_aa: ASSKSSSPTYEQY
j_call: TRBJ1-1; v_call: TRBV19; cdr3_aa: ASSPDRVIEAF
j_call: TRBJ1-1; v_call: TRBV2; cdr3_aa: ASSEVGAEAF
j_call: TRBJ2-1; v_call: TRBV5-6; cdr3_aa: ASSGGRTSGTNEQF
j_call: TRBJ2-2; v_call: TRBV6-5; cdr3_aa: ASRGTGNTGELF
j_call: TRBJ2-5; v_call: TRBV12-3/TRBV12-4; cdr3_aa: ASRRGQETQY
j_call: TRBJ2-2; v_call: TRBV10-3; cdr3_aa: AITASNTGELF
j_call: TRBJ1-4; v_call: TRBV6-5; cdr3_aa: ASGWRGEKLF
j_call: TRBJ1-2; v_call: TRBV2; cdr3_aa: ASSIKLGALDYGYT
j_call: TRBJ2-6; v_call: TRBV29-1; cdr3_aa: SVEIGVGSGGGANVLT
j_call: TRBJ2-7; v_call: TRBV5-1; cdr3_aa: ASSWGSSGTAYEQY
j_call: TRBJ2-7; v_call: TRBV10-2; cdr3_aa: ASSDRDYYEQY
j_call: TRBJ1-1; v_call: TRBV18; cdr3_aa: ASSPIKTDRQNTEAF
j_call: TRBJ1-1; v_call: TRBV9; cdr3_aa: ASSRSGVNTEAF
j_call: TRBJ1-2; v_call: TRBV5-1; cdr3_aa: ASSLNPAEGGYT
j_call: TRBJ2-1; v_call: TRBV5-6; cdr3_aa: ASSLGTGFGEQF
j_call: TRBJ1-1; v_call: TRBV6-5; cdr3_aa: ASTSPVGVAF